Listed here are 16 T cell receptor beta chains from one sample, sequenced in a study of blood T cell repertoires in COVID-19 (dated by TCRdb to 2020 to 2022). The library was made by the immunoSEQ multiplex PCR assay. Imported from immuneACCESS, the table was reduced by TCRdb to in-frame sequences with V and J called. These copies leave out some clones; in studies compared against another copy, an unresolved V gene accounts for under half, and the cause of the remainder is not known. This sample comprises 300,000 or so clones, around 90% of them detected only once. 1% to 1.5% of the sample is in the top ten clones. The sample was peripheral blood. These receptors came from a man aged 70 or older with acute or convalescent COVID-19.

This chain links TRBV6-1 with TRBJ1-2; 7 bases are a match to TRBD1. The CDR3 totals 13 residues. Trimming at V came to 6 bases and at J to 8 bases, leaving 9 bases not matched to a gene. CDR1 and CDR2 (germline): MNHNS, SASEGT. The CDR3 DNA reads TGTGCCAGCAGCCTAGACAGGGCATCCGGCTACACCTTC. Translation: CASSLDRASGYTF.

The CDR3, as DNA: TGTGCCAGCAGCCTACTAGCGGGGGCCTACAATGAGCAGTTCTTC. Its protein is CASSLLAGAYNEQFF. The chain recombines TRBV6-2 or TRBV6-3 with TRBJ2-1, with 11 bases fitting TRBD2. The length of the CDR3 is 15 residues. Germline V lookup: CDR1 MNHEY, CDR2 SVGEGT. V dropped 6 bases and J dropped 2; count of bases not matched to a gene: 3.

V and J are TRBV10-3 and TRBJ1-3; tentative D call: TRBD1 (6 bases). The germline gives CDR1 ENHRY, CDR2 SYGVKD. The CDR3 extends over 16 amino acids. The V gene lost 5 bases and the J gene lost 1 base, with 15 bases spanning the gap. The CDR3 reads CAISPLGGASGNTIYF. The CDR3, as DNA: TGTGCCATCAGTCCCTTGGGGGGGGCTTCTGGAAACACCATATATTTT.

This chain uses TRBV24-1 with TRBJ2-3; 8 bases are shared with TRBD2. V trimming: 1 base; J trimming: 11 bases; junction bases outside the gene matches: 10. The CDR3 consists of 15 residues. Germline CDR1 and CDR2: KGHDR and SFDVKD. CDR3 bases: TGTGCCACCAGTGATTTCGGGGTAGCGGGGCCTCGGCAGTATTTT. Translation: CATSDFGVAGPRQYF.

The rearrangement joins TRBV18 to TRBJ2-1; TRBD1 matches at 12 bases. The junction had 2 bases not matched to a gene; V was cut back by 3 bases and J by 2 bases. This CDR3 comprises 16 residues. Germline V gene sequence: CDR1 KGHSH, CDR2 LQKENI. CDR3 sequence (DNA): TGTGCCAGCTCACCTGGGACAGGGGGCGCCTACAATGAGCAGTTCTTC. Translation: CASSPGTGGAYNEQFF.

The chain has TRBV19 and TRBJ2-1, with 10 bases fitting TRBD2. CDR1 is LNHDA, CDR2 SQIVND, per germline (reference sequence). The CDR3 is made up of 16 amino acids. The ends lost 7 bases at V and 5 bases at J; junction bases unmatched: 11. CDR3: CASTRVSGGKHNEQFF. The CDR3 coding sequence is TGTGCCAGTACGAGGGTTAGCGGGGGGAAACACAATGAGCAGTTCTTC.

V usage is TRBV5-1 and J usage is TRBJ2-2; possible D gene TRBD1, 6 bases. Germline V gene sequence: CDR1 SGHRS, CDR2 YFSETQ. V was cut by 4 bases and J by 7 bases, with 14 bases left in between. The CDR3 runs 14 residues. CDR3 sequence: CASSPDRANGELFF. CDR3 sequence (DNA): TGCGCCAGCAGCCCGGACAGAGCGAACGGGGAGCTGTTTTTT.

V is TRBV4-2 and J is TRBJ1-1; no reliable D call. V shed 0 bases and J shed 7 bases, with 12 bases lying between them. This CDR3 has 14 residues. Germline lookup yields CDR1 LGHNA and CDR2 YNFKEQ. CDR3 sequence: CASSQELRVYEAFF. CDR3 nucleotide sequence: TGTGCCAGCAGCCAAGAATTGCGGGTCTATGAAGCTTTCTTT.

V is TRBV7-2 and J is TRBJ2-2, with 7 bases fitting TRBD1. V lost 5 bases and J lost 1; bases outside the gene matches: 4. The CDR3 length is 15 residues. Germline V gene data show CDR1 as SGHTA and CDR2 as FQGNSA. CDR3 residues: CASSPHRGNTGELFF. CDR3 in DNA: TGTGCCAGCAGCCCCCACAGGGGGAACACCGGGGAGCTGTTTTTT. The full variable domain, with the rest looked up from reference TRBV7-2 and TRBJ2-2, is GAGVSQSPSNKVTEKGKDVELRCDPISGHTALYWYRQSLGQGLEFLIYFQGNSAPDKSGLPSDRFSAERTGGSVSTLTIQRTQQEDSAVYLCASSPHRGNTGELFFGEGSRLTVL.

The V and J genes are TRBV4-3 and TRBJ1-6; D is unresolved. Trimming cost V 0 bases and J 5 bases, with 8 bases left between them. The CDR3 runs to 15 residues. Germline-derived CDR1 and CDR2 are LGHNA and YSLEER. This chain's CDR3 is CASSQDPGDNSPLHF. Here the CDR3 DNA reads TGCGCCAGCAGCCAAGATCCGGGTGATAATTCACCCCTCCACTTT.

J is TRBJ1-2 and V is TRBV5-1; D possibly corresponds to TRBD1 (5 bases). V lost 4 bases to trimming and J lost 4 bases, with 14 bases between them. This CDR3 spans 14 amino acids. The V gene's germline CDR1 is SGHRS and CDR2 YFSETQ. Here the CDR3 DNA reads TGCGCCAGCAGCCATATAGACAGTCCCTATGGCTACACCTTC. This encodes CASSHIDSPYGYTF.

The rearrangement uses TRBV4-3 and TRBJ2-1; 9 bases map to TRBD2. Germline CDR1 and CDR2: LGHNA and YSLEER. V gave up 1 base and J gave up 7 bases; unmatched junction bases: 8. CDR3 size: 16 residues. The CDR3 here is CASSQVIAGGDNEQFF. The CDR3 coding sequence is TGCGCCAGCAGCCAAGTTATCGCGGGAGGGGATAATGAGCAGTTCTTC.

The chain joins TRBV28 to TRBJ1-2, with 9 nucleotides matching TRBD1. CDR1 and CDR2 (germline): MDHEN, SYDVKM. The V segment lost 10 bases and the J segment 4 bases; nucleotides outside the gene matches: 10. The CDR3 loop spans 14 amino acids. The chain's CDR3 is CAIKRDRATYGYTF. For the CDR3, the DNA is TGTGCCATCAAAAGGGACAGGGCGACCTATGGCTACACCTTC.

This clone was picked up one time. The CDR3 reads CASSPGGGELFF. The CDR3 DNA reads as TGTGCCAGCAGCCCGGGGGGCGGGGAGCTGTTTTTT. V and J are TRBV11-2 and TRBJ2-2; 7 nucleotides match TRBD2. The CDR3 extends over 12 amino acids. Germline V lookup: CDR1 SGHAT, CDR2 FQNNGV. V gave up 5 bases and J gave up 7 bases; unmatched junction bases: 1.

The CDR3 loop reads CASGPSGRPLETQYF. CDR3 DNA: TGTGCCAGCGGGCCTAGCGGGAGGCCACTAGAGACCCAGTACTTC. V is TRBV28 and J is TRBJ2-5; TRBD2 agrees at 11 bases. Unmatched junction bases numbered 9, after V lost 8 bases and J lost 4 bases. This CDR3 region has 15 residues. Germline CDR1 reads MDHEN; CDR2 reads SYDVKM.

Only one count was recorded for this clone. Here the CDR3 reads CASSLTGAGQPQHF. The CDR3 DNA follows: TGCGCCAGCAGCTTGACAGGGGCGGGTCAGCCCCAGCATTTT. The chain carries TRBV5-1 and TRBJ1-5; 7 bases map to TRBD1. The CDR3 has 14 amino acids. V was pared by 1 base and J by 6 bases, with 4 bases of the junction left unmatched. CDR1 is SGHRS and CDR2 is YFSETQ in the germline V gene.